A selection of T cell receptor beta chains follows, all from one sample in a study of Ad26.COV2.S vaccination and SARS-CoV-2 variants. Profiling relied on immunoSEQ multiplex PCR, and the TCRdb table lists in-frame clones only, not all of them. This sample carries approximately 360,000 clones, 83% of them seen once, and the ten largest clones take 7.4%. Sequences were derived from peripheral blood, sampled in a trial of Ad26.COV2.S vaccine versus placebo. These TCRs come from a person between 18 and 65 years old who received the Ad26.COV2.S COVID-19 vaccine or a placebo. CDR3s include the opening cysteine and the closing phenylalanine or tryptophan. Fields, in order: J gene, D gene, clone size, V gene, CDR3 DNA, CDR3 protein. A D gene is named only where the DNA matches it firmly. Clone sizes are given selectively: once, few, many, or a class where the clone is expanded.

TRBJ1-2 | - | - | TRBV5-4 | TGTGCCAGCAGCTTGTGGGGATCACCTTTCTATGGCTACACCTTC | CASSLWGSPFYGYTF
TRBJ1-1 | - | - | TRBV7-2 | TGTGCCGGCCTGGTACTCCTGAACACTGAAGCTTTCTTT | CAGLVLLNTEAFF
TRBJ1-4 | - | once | TRBV11-3 | TGTGCCAGCAGCTTGACCGGGGAAAAACTGTTTTTT | CASSLTGEKLFF
TRBJ1-2 | - | - | TRBV25-1 | TGTGCCAGCGATTATGAGGGGAGTGTTGGCTACACCTTC | CASDYEGSVGYTF
TRBJ1-5 | TRBD1 | once | TRBV12-3/TRBV12-4 | TGTGCCAGCAAACTACAGGGGTTTCAGCCCCAGCATTTT | CASKLQGFQPQHF
TRBJ1-1 | - | - | TRBV15 | TGTGCCACCTATGGGCGGTCTGAGAACACTGAAGCTTTCTTT | CATYGRSENTEAFF
TRBJ1-5 | - | - | TRBV19 | TGTGCCAGTAGCCACACAGGGAATCAGCCCCAGCATTTT | CASSHTGNQPQHF
TRBJ1-6 | - | - | TRBV2 | TGTGCCGGCGCAGGGAGCTCCTATAATTCACCCCTCCACTTT | CAGAGSSYNSPLHF
TRBJ1-2 | - | - | TRBV27 | TGTGCCAGCAGTTTGGGTATCCAGGGTTTTTACTATGGCTACACCTTC | CASSLGIQGFYYGYTF
TRBJ1-1 | - | - | TRBV10-3 | TGTGCCATCAGAAGGGGTGTGAACACTGAAGCTTTCTTT | CAIRRGVNTEAFF
TRBJ2-1 | - | - | TRBV27 | TGTGCCAGCAGTTTGACGCTAGAGTACAATGAGCAGTTCTTC | CASSLTLEYNEQFF
TRBJ1-1 | - | - | TRBV7-3 | TGTGCCAGCAGCTCGCTGGACAGTAACACTGAAGCTTTCTTT | CASSSLDSNTEAFF
TRBJ2-2 | TRBD1 | - | TRBV19 | TGTGCCAGTAGTTCCCTGGGACAGGGGATGGACGGGGAGCTGTTTTTT | CASSSLGQGMDGELFF
TRBJ2-7 | - | - | TRBV5-1 | TGCGCCAGCAGCTGGAACACCGGCGACGAGCAGTACTTC | CASSWNTGDEQYF
TRBJ2-2 | - | - | TRBV7-9 | TGTGCCAGCAGCTTATTTAGAGGGTCCGGGGAGCTGTTTTTT | CASSLFRGSGELFF
TRBJ1-1 | TRBD1 | - | TRBV6-5 | TGTGCCGTAGGACAGGGGGTTGATTGGACTGAAGCTTTCTTT | CAVGQGVDWTEAFF
TRBJ2-1 | TRBD1 | - | TRBV7-9 | TGTGCCAGCAGCCCGACAGGGGGCTCCTACAATGAGCAGTTCTTC | CASSPTGGSYNEQFF
TRBJ2-3 | - | - | TRBV2 | TGTGCCAGCAGGGACCCCACAGATACGCAGTATTTT | CASRDPTDTQYF
TRBJ2-1 | - | once | TRBV4-2 | TGTGCCAGCCTTAGGGGCGGGGAGCAGTTCTTC | CASLRGGEQFF
TRBJ2-7 | TRBD1 | - | TRBV7-2 | TGTGCCAGCAGCCCCTTTGGGACAGGGGACTCCTACGAGCAGTACTTC | CASSPFGTGDSYEQYF
TRBJ1-2 | - | - | TRBV11-2 | TGTGCCAGCAGCCTTACAGGGCTCTATGGCTACACCTTC | CASSLTGLYGYTF
TRBJ2-6 | TRBD1 | - | TRBV12-5 | TGTGCTAGTGGTTTGGCTACATTGAGGGGGCTCTTTGCAGCTGGGGCCAACGTCCTGACTTTC | CASGLATLRGLFAAGANVLTF
TRBJ2-7 | - | once | TRBV5-6 | TGTGCCAGCAGCTGGGGGGACAGTTACGAGCAGTACTTC | CASSWGDSYEQYF
TRBJ2-2 | TRBD1 | - | TRBV24-1 | TGTGCCACCAGTGGGACAGGTAACACCGGGGAGCTGTTTTTT | CATSGTGNTGELFF
TRBJ2-1 | - | - | TRBV24-1 | TGTGCCACCAGTGATTTCCAGGGGCAAAATTACAATGAGCAGTTCTTC | CATSDFQGQNYNEQFF
TRBJ2-3 | - | - | TRBV4-3 | TGCGCCAGCAGCCCTCGAAGGAACACAGATACGCAGTATTTT | CASSPRRNTDTQYF
TRBJ1-3 | - | - | TRBV7-9 | TGTGCCAGCAGCTTAGCGCTAGTTCGGGAGGGGCCTACTGGAAACACCATATATTTT | CASSLALVREGPTGNTIYF
TRBJ2-1 | - | - | TRBV19 | TGTGCCAGTAGTATCGGATTGGGCTTGAGCTCCTACAATGAGCAGTTCTTC | CASSIGLGLSSYNEQFF
TRBJ1-5 | - | - | TRBV27 | TGTGCCAGCAGTTCCCTCGGACAGCCCCAGCATTTT | CASSSLGQPQHF
TRBJ2-2 | - | - | TRBV12-3/TRBV12-4 | TGTGCCAGCGGGACGGGAGCCACCGGGGAGCTGTTTTTT | CASGTGATGELFF
TRBJ1-6 | - | - | TRBV5-5 | TGTGCCAGCAGCTTTGGGGTGAATCGTAATTCACCCCTCCACTTT | CASSFGVNRNSPLHF
TRBJ1-2 | - | - | TRBV2 | TGTGCCAGCAGTCGCGGGGGAGCCCTCTCCTATGGCTACACCTTC | CASSRGGALSYGYTF
TRBJ1-1 | TRBD1 | - | TRBV10-3 | TGTGCCATCAGCCCGACAGGGGACACTGAAGCTTTCTTT | CAISPTGDTEAFF
TRBJ1-2 | TRBD1 | many | TRBV7-9 | TGTGCCAGCAGCCCCGCCGGACAGGTTTTCTATGGCTACACCTTC | CASSPAGQVFYGYTF
TRBJ2-3 | TRBD2 | - | TRBV9 | TGTGCCAGCAGCGTAGGCGCGGGGGTCACAGATACGCAGTATTTT | CASSVGAGVTDTQYF
TRBJ1-4 | - | - | TRBV5-1 | TGCGCCAGCAGCTTGGGTTGGGGAGCGCGTGAAAAACTGTTTTTT | CASSLGWGAREKLFF
TRBJ1-1 | - | - | TRBV7-9 | TGTGCCAGCAGCTTAAAAGGGGTGCGGGGCACTGAAGCTTTCTTT | CASSLKGVRGTEAFF
TRBJ2-2 | - | - | TRBV4-2 | TGTGCCAGCAGTCAAGATAACGATTGGACCGGGGAGCTGTTTTTT | CASSQDNDWTGELFF
TRBJ2-5 | - | once | TRBV19 | TGTGCCAGTAGGGAAGAGACCCAGTACTTC | CASREETQYF
TRBJ2-7 | TRBD1 | - | TRBV7-2 | TGTGCCAGCAGCTTAGGAGGGGACAGCTACGAGCAGTACTTC | CASSLGGDSYEQYF